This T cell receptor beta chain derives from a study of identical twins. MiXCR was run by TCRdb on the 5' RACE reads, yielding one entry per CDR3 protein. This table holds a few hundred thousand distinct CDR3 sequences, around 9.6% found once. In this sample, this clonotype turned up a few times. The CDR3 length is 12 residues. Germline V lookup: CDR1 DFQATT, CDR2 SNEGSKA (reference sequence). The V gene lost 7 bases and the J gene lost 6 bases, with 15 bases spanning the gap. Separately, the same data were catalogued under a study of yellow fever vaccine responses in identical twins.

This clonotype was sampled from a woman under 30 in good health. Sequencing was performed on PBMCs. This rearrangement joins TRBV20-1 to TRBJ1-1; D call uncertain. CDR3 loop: CSVSEGIAEAFF. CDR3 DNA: TGCAGTGTATCCGAGGGAATCGCTGAAGCTTTCTTT.